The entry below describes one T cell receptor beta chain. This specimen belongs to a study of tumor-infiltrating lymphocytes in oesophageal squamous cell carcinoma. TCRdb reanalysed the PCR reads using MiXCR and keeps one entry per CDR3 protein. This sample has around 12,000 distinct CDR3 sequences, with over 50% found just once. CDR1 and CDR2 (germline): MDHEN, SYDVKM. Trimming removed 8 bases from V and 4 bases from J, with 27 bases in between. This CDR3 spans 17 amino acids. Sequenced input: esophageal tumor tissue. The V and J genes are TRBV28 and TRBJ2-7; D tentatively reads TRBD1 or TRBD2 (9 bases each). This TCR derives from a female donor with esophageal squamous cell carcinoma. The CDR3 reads CASYTGGKAGGRYEQYF. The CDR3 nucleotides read TGTGCCAGCTACACAGGGGGCAAAGCGGGAGGAAGATACGAGCAGTACTTC.